This TCR beta chain emerged from a study of cytomegalovirus exposure and HLA in healthy donors. General study findings and limits: The listing of 150 to 200 TCR beta chains classed them as cytomegalovirus-associated. Most TCR sequences were uncommon, yet certain public TCRs appeared in many donors.

Turning to this clone: Its target is unknown.

Germline V gives CDR1 SGHVS, CDR2 FQNEAQ. Trimming at V came to 0 bases and at J to 4 bases, leaving 5 bases not matched to a gene. CDR3 length equals 15 residues. TCRdb's table, derived via immunoSEQ multiplex PCR, lists solely in-frame clones and lacks some. Of some 170,000 clones detected, 85% to 90% appear once; the ten largest clones hold roughly 5.8%. The TCR sequence derives from a woman in her twenties or thirties in good health and CMV-seronegative. The chain employs TRBV7-8 and TRBJ2-7, with 8 bases that match TRBD2. Sequenced material: PBMCs. CDR3 region: CASSLAAGLGYEQYF. The CDR3, as DNA: TGTGCCAGCAGCTTAGCTGCGGGACTAGGGTACGAGCAGTACTTC.